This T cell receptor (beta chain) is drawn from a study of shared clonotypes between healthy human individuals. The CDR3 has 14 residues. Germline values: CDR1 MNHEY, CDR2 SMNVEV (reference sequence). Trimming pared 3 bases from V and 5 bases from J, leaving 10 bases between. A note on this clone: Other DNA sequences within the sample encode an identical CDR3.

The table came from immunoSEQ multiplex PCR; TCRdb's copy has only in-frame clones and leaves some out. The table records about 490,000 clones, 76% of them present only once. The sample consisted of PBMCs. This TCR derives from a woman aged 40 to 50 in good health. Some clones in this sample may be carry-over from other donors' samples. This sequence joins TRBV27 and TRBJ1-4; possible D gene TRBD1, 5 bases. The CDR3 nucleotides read TGTGCCAGCAGTTTGAGCAGGGCAAATGAAAAACTGTTTTTT. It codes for CASSLSRANEKLFF.